A single sample gave rise to the 20 T cell receptor beta chains below, sequenced in a study of cytomegalovirus exposure and HLA in healthy donors. Use of 60 Vbeta and 13 Jbeta primers characterized the PCR. TCRdb's table, derived via immunoSEQ multiplex PCR, lists solely in-frame clones and lacks some. The sample lists some 150,000 clones, 70% occurring once. Sequences were obtained from PBMCs. The receptor source for this set is a woman aged 55-75 years in good health and CMV-seropositive.

This clone was seen only a few times. The chain combines TRBV28 with TRBJ2-1; TRBD2 agrees at 12 bases. CDR3 length: 16 residues. Germline V gives CDR1 MDHEN, CDR2 SYDVKM. J lost 7 bases, V lost 4 bases, and 8 bases had no gene match. Here the CDR3 reads CASSSPPTSGRNEQFF. The DNA for the CDR3 is TGTGCCAGCAGTTCTCCCCCGACTAGCGGGAGAAATGAGCAGTTCTTC.

This sequence joins TRBV7-9 and TRBJ1-3, with TRBD1 matching over 9 bases. The CDR3 contains 16 residues. Germline assignment: CDR1 SEHNR and CDR2 FQNEAQ (reference sequence). V was clipped by 4 bases and J by 4 bases; unmatched bases: 8. CDR3 sequence reads: CASSSPQGAQGNTIYF. The CDR3 coding sequence is TGTGCCAGCAGCTCTCCACAGGGGGCGCAAGGAAACACCATATATTTT.

The rearrangement joins TRBV19 to TRBJ1-2; 7 bases agree with TRBD1. Germline V gene sequence: CDR1 LNHDA, CDR2 SQIVND (reference sequence). The length of the CDR3 is 14 residues. The trim removed 5 bases at V and 7 bases at J, leaving 10 bases unmatched. This chain's CDR3 is CASSPFDRDGGYTF. As DNA, the CDR3 is TGTGCCAGTAGTCCTTTCGACAGGGACGGTGGCTACACCTTC.

The genes are TRBV4-1 and TRBJ2-2, with D unclear. Germline CDR1 is MGHRA and CDR2 is YSYEKL. The CDR3 totals 19 residues. Trimming removed 2 bases at V and 0 bases at J, with 19 bases between. The CDR3 coding sequence is TGCGCCAGCAGCCAACGATACCTAGACTCTCCTACGAACACCGGGGAGCTGTTTTTT. It is translated as CASSQRYLDSPTNTGELFF.

This chain links TRBV30 with TRBJ2-5; the match to TRBD2 covers 8 bases. The J call may be in error: the DNA end matches TRBJ2-7 better. The CDR3 length is 16 residues. Germline CDR1 is GTSNPN and CDR2 is SVGIG (reference sequence). CDR3 loop: CAWSIFSSGGPYEQYF. In nucleotides, the CDR3 is TGTGCCTGGAGTATATTTTCGAGCGGGGGACCCTACGAGCAGTACTTC.

Only a few counts were recorded for this clone. The gene calls are TRBV6-1 and TRBJ2-7, with 7 bases that match TRBD2. After removal of 6 bases from V and 0 bases from J, the junction contained 8 bases not matched to a gene. Germline CDR1 MNHNS, CDR2 SASEGT. This CDR3 is 15 amino acids long. The CDR3 sequence: CASRTSGTRSYEQYF. Written as DNA, the CDR3 is TGTGCCAGCAGGACAAGCGGGACCCGCTCCTACGAGCAGTACTTC.

The V gene is TRBV18, the J gene TRBJ1-5; TRBD1 matches at 9 bases. The CDR3 contains 17 residues. The J segment lost 6 bases and the V segment lost 1 base, leaving 10 bases of the junction unmatched. In germline, CDR1 is KGHSH, CDR2 LQKENI. CDR3 bases: TGTGCCAGCTCACCACGGTCTAGGACAGGGGCTGTTCAGCCCCAGCATTTT. Its translation: CASSPRSRTGAVQPQHF.

This clone was counted between two and nine times. The chain has TRBV28 and TRBJ1-2; tentatively, D is TRBD1 (5 bases). This CDR3 is 12 amino acids long. Germline V gives CDR1 MDHEN, CDR2 SYDVKM. Trimming left V 3 bases short and J 7 bases short, with 9 bases between. CDR3 sequence: CASSFLGGGYTF. The CDR3 DNA sequence: TGTGCCAGCAGTTTCCTGGGGGGTGGCTACACCTTC.

V is TRBV5-1 and J is TRBJ2-2, with D perhaps TRBD2 (6 bases). Trimming stripped 1 base from V and 5 bases from J, with 12 bases between. The CDR3 loop spans 15 amino acids. CDR1 is SGHRS and CDR2 is YFSETQ in the germline V gene. CDR3 nucleotide sequence: TGCGCCAGCAGCTTGTCCAGGGAGGTGACCGGGGAGCTGTTTTTT. Translated: CASSLSREVTGELFF.

This clone has a handful of counts. The chain employs TRBV19 and TRBJ2-1, with 10 nucleotides matching TRBD2. The CDR3 spans 18 residues. Looked up from germline, CDR1 is LNHDA and CDR2 is SQIVND (reference sequence). The junction had 12 bases not matched to a gene; V was cut back by 3 bases and J by 4 bases. In DNA, the CDR3 is TGTGCCAGTAGTATCTCTAGCGGGAGTTTGATAGGGTACAATGAGCAGTTCTTC. This codes for CASSISSGSLIGYNEQFF.

In its sample, this clone was seen a few times. V usage is TRBV25-1 and J usage is TRBJ1-1; D not resolved. V was trimmed by 5 bases and J by 0 bases, leaving 10 bases between them. In germline, CDR1 is MGHDK, CDR2 SYGVNS. The CDR3 loop spans 14 amino acids. CDR3 loop: CASSHSGLNTEAFF. DNA of the CDR3: TGTGCCAGCAGTCACTCGGGTTTGAACACTGAAGCTTTCTTT.

This clone appeared once. The chain combines TRBV19 with TRBJ1-2, with no clear D. The V gene's germline CDR1 is LNHDA and CDR2 SQIVND (reference sequence). The CDR3 is made up of 13 amino acids. The V end was cut by 5 bases, the J end by 7 bases, with 14 bases between. CDR3 coding DNA: TGTGCCAGTAGTGCCAGTTTCCTCTCTGGCTACACCTTC. Its protein is CASSASFLSGYTF.

V usage is TRBV6-5 and J usage is TRBJ1-2, with D uncertain. There are 15 residues in the CDR3. The germline V gene encodes CDR1 MNHEY and CDR2 SVGAGI. V was pared by 6 bases and J by 0 bases, with 14 bases between. The DNA of the CDR3 is TGTGCCAGCAGCCGCCCAGGCAGAGCTAACTATGGCTACACCTTC. It is translated as CASSRPGRANYGYTF.

This chain joins TRBV11-2 and TRBJ1-1; no reliable D call. The CDR3 totals 14 residues. Trimming removed 6 bases at V and 4 bases at J, with 15 bases between. In germline, CDR1 is SGHAT, CDR2 FQNNGV. The CDR3 loop reads CASRTTAKSTEAFF. The CDR3 DNA sequence: TGTGCCAGCAGGACAACAGCTAAAAGCACTGAAGCTTTCTTT.

The chain employs TRBV18 and TRBJ2-1; TRBD1 aligns across 11 bases. V gave up 6 bases and J gave up 7 bases; unmatched junction bases: 8. The CDR3 covers 15 residues. CDR1 and CDR2 (germline): KGHSH, LQKENI. This CDR3 reads CASSWTGGADNEQFF. In nucleotides, the CDR3 is TGTGCCAGCTCCTGGACAGGGGGCGCAGATAATGAGCAGTTCTTC.

The rearrangement links TRBV9 to TRBJ2-5; 8 positions agree with TRBD2. Losses at the gene ends were 0 bases for V and 2 bases for J; bases not matched to a gene: 9. Germline loops: CDR1 SGDLS, CDR2 YYNGEE. This CDR3 region has 17 residues. DNA of the CDR3: TGTGCCAGCAGCGTAGGGTTGCCGGGACTAGGTCAAGAGACCCAGTACTTC. Translation gives CASSVGLPGLGQETQYF.

This clone appeared a few times. The chain joins TRBV29-1 to TRBJ2-7; D is possibly TRBD1 (5 bases). This CDR3 comprises 14 residues. Germline CDR1 and CDR2: SQVTM and ANQGSEA. V was pared by 0 bases and J by 3 bases, with 12 bases between. The CDR3 here is CSVEDPAGIYEQYF. The CDR3 nucleotides are TGCAGCGTTGAAGATCCAGCAGGGATCTACGAGCAGTACTTC.

Written as DNA, the CDR3 is TGTGCCAGTAGTATTCGAGGGACAGAGGTCTACGAGCAGTACTTC. Its protein is CASSIRGTEVYEQYF. V is TRBV19 and J is TRBJ2-7; TRBD1 agrees at 7 bases. The V gene end was trimmed by 3 bases and the J gene end by 3 bases; junction bases not matched to a gene: 8. Germline V gene sequence: CDR1 LNHDA, CDR2 SQIVND (reference sequence). This CDR3 has 15 amino acids.

This clone was detected only a few times. The J gene is TRBJ2-7, the V gene TRBV2; 7 nucleotides match TRBD2. With 0 bases clipped from V and 5 bases from J, the junction kept 4 bases outside the gene matches. This CDR3 contains 14 residues. From germline, CDR1 is SNHLY and CDR2 FYNNEI. The CDR3 region is CASSEAAGRDEQYF. Written as DNA, the CDR3 is TGTGCCAGCAGTGAAGCGGCAGGGAGGGACGAGCAGTACTTC.

This sequence joins TRBV5-1 and TRBJ1-3, with 12 bases matching TRBD1. The CDR3 totals 19 residues. V trimming: 0 bases; J trimming: 4 bases; junction bases outside the gene matches: 11. Germline CDR1 and CDR2: SGHRS and YFSETQ. The CDR3 is CASSLESGTGGTLGNTIYF. The CDR3 bases are TGCGCCAGCAGCTTGGAGTCGGGGACAGGGGGCACCCTCGGAAACACCATATATTTT.